This is a list of T cell receptor beta chains from one sample in a study of blood T cell repertoires in COVID-19. The method was immunoSEQ multiplex PCR; TCRdb's version includes in-frame clones alone and lacks a portion of them. Found here are tens of thousands of clones, approximately 91% of them singletons; the top ten hold over 6.5%. Sequences were obtained from peripheral blood. These receptor sequences come from a man between 60 and 75 years old with active COVID-19. The CDR3 runs from the conserved cysteine through the conserved F or W. Fields, in order: CDR3 DNA, CDR3 protein, V gene, D gene, J gene, clone size. The D gene is left open where the match is weak. Part of the rows lack a size; the others show once, few, many or a class for expanded clones.

cdr3_nt: TGTGCCAGCAGCCAATCCAGGACTAGCGGATACGAGCAGTACTTC
cdr3_aa: CASSQSRTSGYEQYF
v_call: TRBV27
d_call: TRBD2
j_call: TRBJ2-7
clone_size: NA

cdr3_nt: TGTGCTAGTGGTTTGGGGGCGGGACTAGCGGTGGGGGACATTCAGTACTTC
cdr3_aa: CASGLGAGLAVGDIQYF
v_call: TRBV12-5
d_call: TRBD2
j_call: TRBJ2-4
clone_size: NA

cdr3_nt: TGCGCCAGCAGCCAGCTAATCGGACAGGGGGCGAGGTTTTGG
cdr3_aa: CASSQLIGQGARFW
v_call: TRBV4-1
d_call: TRBD1
j_call: TRBJ1-1
clone_size: NA

cdr3_nt: TGTGCCAGCAGTGAACTCGGGGGTGGCTATGGCTACACCTTC
cdr3_aa: CASSELGGGYGYTF
v_call: TRBV6-1
d_call: NA
j_call: TRBJ1-2
clone_size: once

cdr3_nt: TGTGCCAGCAGCCAAGGCGGGGGCGCGTCCAAAAACATTCAGTACTTC
cdr3_aa: CASSQGGGASKNIQYF
v_call: TRBV11-3
d_call: NA
j_call: TRBJ2-4
clone_size: once

cdr3_nt: TGTGCCAGCTCACCTCAGGGAGGGCACAATGAGCAGTTCTTC
cdr3_aa: CASSPQGGHNEQFF
v_call: TRBV18
d_call: TRBD2
j_call: TRBJ2-1
clone_size: NA

cdr3_nt: TGTGCCAGCAGCCCCCGGGGAATGAACACAGATACGCAGTATTTT
cdr3_aa: CASSPRGMNTDTQYF
v_call: TRBV3-1/TRBV3-2
d_call: NA
j_call: TRBJ2-3
clone_size: NA

cdr3_nt: TGCAGCGTTGGGGGGAGCAGGGGGCCAGGAAACACCATATATTTT
cdr3_aa: CSVGGSRGPGNTIYF
v_call: TRBV29-1
d_call: TRBD1
j_call: TRBJ1-3
clone_size: NA

cdr3_nt: TGTGCCAGCAGCTTACCGGGAGCAGATACGCAGTATTTT
cdr3_aa: CASSLPGADTQYF
v_call: TRBV7-3
d_call: NA
j_call: TRBJ2-3
clone_size: NA

cdr3_nt: TGTGCCAGCAGTCGACAGCAACACCAAGAGACCCAGTACTTC
cdr3_aa: CASSRQQHQETQYF
v_call: TRBV27
d_call: NA
j_call: TRBJ2-5
clone_size: once

cdr3_nt: TGTGCCAGCAGCTCGGGACAGATGAACACTGAAGCTTTCTTT
cdr3_aa: CASSSGQMNTEAFF
v_call: TRBV7-3
d_call: TRBD1
j_call: TRBJ1-1
clone_size: NA

cdr3_nt: TGTGCCAGCTGGGGGGGCAGCAGCACAGATACGCAGTATTTT
cdr3_aa: CASWGGSSTDTQYF
v_call: TRBV5-6
d_call: NA
j_call: TRBJ2-3
clone_size: NA

cdr3_nt: TGTGCCGGGGGGACGGAGGTTAATCAGCCCCAGCATTTT
cdr3_aa: CAGGTEVNQPQHF
v_call: TRBV2
d_call: NA
j_call: TRBJ1-5
clone_size: NA

cdr3_nt: TGTGCCACCAGTGATTTAGGGGGTAGGCCCCAGCATTTT
cdr3_aa: CATSDLGGRPQHF
v_call: TRBV24-1
d_call: NA
j_call: TRBJ1-5
clone_size: few

cdr3_nt: TGCGCCAGCAGCCTCCAGGGGGCGGATGGCTACACCTTC
cdr3_aa: CASSLQGADGYTF
v_call: TRBV5-1
d_call: TRBD1
j_call: TRBJ1-2
clone_size: NA

cdr3_nt: TGCAGCGTTTGGGGGGCTAGCGGGAGAAGTAGAGAGACCCAGTACTTC
cdr3_aa: CSVWGASGRSRETQYF
v_call: TRBV29-1
d_call: TRBD2
j_call: TRBJ2-5
clone_size: NA

cdr3_nt: TGCGCCAGCGGCACGGGGGCGGGAGGTGGCACAGATACGCAGTATTTT
cdr3_aa: CASGTGAGGGTDTQYF
v_call: TRBV10-2
d_call: TRBD2
j_call: TRBJ2-3
clone_size: NA

cdr3_nt: TGTGCCAGTAGGCGGGTATCGGGAAACACCATATATTTT
cdr3_aa: CASRRVSGNTIYF
v_call: TRBV19
d_call: NA
j_call: TRBJ1-3
clone_size: NA

cdr3_nt: TGTGCCACCAGTGATGGGACAGGGGGAGAGGGCTACACCTTC
cdr3_aa: CATSDGTGGEGYTF
v_call: TRBV24-1
d_call: TRBD1
j_call: TRBJ1-2
clone_size: NA

cdr3_nt: TGTGCCAGCAGCGAGGGACTAGCGGGATGGGCCGAGCAGTACTTC
cdr3_aa: CASSEGLAGWAEQYF
v_call: TRBV13
d_call: TRBD2
j_call: TRBJ2-7
clone_size: NA

cdr3_nt: TGTGCCAGCAGAACGAATCCGGGACAGAAGAACACTGAAGCTTTCTTT
cdr3_aa: CASRTNPGQKNTEAFF
v_call: TRBV28
d_call: TRBD1
j_call: TRBJ1-1
clone_size: NA

cdr3_nt: TGTGCCAGCGGTACTAGCGGGTTATCCTACAATGAGCAGTTCTTC
cdr3_aa: CASGTSGLSYNEQFF
v_call: TRBV28
d_call: TRBD2
j_call: TRBJ2-1
clone_size: NA

cdr3_nt: TGTGCCAGCAGCCTCGGGACAGGTCAGGGAGAGACCCAGTACTTC
cdr3_aa: CASSLGTGQGETQYF
v_call: TRBV5-6
d_call: TRBD1
j_call: TRBJ2-5
clone_size: NA

cdr3_nt: TGTGCCAGTAGTATTTGGCGGGCTCCCTACAATGAGCAGTTCTTC
cdr3_aa: CASSIWRAPYNEQFF
v_call: TRBV19
d_call: NA
j_call: TRBJ2-1
clone_size: NA

cdr3_nt: TGTGCCAGCAGGCAAACAGGCTCAGCTAACTATGGCTACACCTTC
cdr3_aa: CASRQTGSANYGYTF
v_call: TRBV6-5
d_call: NA
j_call: TRBJ1-2
clone_size: once

cdr3_nt: TGTGCCAGCAGCTTCACTGCTCGGGGAAACACTGAAGCTTTCTTT
cdr3_aa: CASSFTARGNTEAFF
v_call: TRBV13
d_call: NA
j_call: TRBJ1-1
clone_size: NA

cdr3_nt: TGCGCCAGCAGGATACCCGAGGGCCTAAATGAGCAGTTCTTC
cdr3_aa: CASRIPEGLNEQFF
v_call: TRBV5-1
d_call: NA
j_call: TRBJ2-1
clone_size: NA

cdr3_nt: TGCAGCGTTGAACTAGCGGGAGAAGTTATAAACTTC
cdr3_aa: CSVELAGEVINF
v_call: TRBV29-1
d_call: TRBD2
j_call: TRBJ2-7
clone_size: NA

cdr3_nt: TGTGCCAGCAGCTTAGCGGGGAACAATGAGCAGTTCTTC
cdr3_aa: CASSLAGNNEQFF
v_call: TRBV11-3
d_call: NA
j_call: TRBJ2-1
clone_size: NA

cdr3_nt: TGTGCCAGCAGCTTAGGGACAGGCACAGATACGCAGTATTTT
cdr3_aa: CASSLGTGTDTQYF
v_call: TRBV7-3
d_call: TRBD1
j_call: TRBJ2-3
clone_size: NA

cdr3_nt: TGCGCCAGCAGCTTCCCTAGCGGGGGTAATGAGCAGTTCTTC
cdr3_aa: CASSFPSGGNEQFF
v_call: TRBV5-1
d_call: TRBD2
j_call: TRBJ2-1
clone_size: NA

cdr3_nt: TGTGCCAGCAGTTATAACACCCTCAGGGTTGGCGAGCAGTACTTC
cdr3_aa: CASSYNTLRVGEQYF
v_call: TRBV6-5
d_call: NA
j_call: TRBJ2-7
clone_size: NA

cdr3_nt: TGTGCCAGCAGTGAACGAGGTAGCAATCAGCCCCAGCATTTT
cdr3_aa: CASSERGSNQPQHF
v_call: TRBV6-1
d_call: NA
j_call: TRBJ1-5
clone_size: NA